This T cell receptor (beta chain) was recorded in a study of blood T cell repertoires in COVID-19. Turning to the study itself: COVID-19 samples collected from the United States, Italy and Spain covered acute and convalescent phases. T cells, B-cell-depleted T cells, or PBMCs supplied cDNA or gDNA.

In the original analysis: Nucleated cell number was recorded as an estimate derived from reference gene primer amplification. The data were produced by immunoSEQ multiplex PCR, yet TCRdb's version contains in-frame clones alone and is incomplete. D and trimming come from the DNA, and the V and J calls and clone size come from that table. The sample has over 100,000 clones, around nine tenths seen once. CDR1 is SGHDT, CDR2 YYEEEE, per germline. The CDR3 loop spans 13 amino acids. Trimming stripped 4 bases from V and 5 bases from J, with 12 bases between. The chain links TRBV5-6 to TRBJ2-5; D might be TRBD1 (6 bases). This TCR was recovered from a man in his forties with acute or convalescent COVID-19. What was sequenced was peripheral blood. The CDR3: CASSPGRGETQYF. In nucleotides, the CDR3 is TGTGCCAGCAGCCCCGGAAGGGGGGAGACCCAGTACTTC.